This T cell receptor (beta chain) was found in a study of CD8 T cells in ankylosing spondylitis. Each CDR3 protein is one row after TCRdb ran MiXCR on the 5' RACE reads. The sample shows around 330,000 distinct CDR3 sequences, roughly 12% of them seen only once. CDR3 length: 14 amino acids. CDR1 and CDR2 (germline): SGHKS, YYEKEE (reference sequence). Trimming cost V 4 bases and J 4 bases, with 14 bases left between them. The sample consisted of blood, either unsorted or a sorted T cell fraction (not recorded which). The chain employs TRBV5-5 and TRBJ2-5; maybe TRBD2 (6 bases). The receptor was isolated from a female donor with ankylosing spondylitis or in good health (not recorded which). CDR3 nucleotides: TGTGCCAGCAGCCTGGGGGGTGTCTTAGAGACCCAGTACTTC. This encodes CASSLGGVLETQYF.